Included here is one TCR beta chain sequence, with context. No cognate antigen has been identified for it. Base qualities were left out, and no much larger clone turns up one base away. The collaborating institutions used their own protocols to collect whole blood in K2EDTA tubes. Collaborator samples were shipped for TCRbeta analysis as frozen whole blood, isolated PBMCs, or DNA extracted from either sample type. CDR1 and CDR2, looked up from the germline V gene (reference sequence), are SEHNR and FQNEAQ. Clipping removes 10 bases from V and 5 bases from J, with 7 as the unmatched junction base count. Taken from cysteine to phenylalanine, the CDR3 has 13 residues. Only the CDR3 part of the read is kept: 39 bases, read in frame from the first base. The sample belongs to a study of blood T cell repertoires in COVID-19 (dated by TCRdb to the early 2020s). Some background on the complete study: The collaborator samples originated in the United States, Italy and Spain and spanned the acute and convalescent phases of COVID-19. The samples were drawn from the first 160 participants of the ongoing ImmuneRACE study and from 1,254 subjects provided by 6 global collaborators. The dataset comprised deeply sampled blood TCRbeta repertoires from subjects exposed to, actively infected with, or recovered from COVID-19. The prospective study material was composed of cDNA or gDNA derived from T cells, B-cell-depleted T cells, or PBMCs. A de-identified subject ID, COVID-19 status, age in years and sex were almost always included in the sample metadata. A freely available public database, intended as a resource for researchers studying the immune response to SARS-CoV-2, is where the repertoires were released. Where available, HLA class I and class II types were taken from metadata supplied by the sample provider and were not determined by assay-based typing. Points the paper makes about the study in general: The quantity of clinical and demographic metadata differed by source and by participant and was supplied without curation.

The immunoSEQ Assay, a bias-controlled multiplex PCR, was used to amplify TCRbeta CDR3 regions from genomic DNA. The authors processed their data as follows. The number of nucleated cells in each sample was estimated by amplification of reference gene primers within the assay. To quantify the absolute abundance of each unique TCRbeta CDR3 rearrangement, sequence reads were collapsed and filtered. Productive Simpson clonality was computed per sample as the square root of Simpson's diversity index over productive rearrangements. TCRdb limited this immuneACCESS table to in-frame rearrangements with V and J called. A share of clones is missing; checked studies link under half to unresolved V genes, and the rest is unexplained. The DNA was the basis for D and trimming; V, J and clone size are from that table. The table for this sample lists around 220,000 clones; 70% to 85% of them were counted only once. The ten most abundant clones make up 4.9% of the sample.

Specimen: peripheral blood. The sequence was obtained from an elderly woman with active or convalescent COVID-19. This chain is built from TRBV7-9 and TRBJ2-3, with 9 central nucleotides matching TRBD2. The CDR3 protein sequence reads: CATQREVGDTQYF. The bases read TGTGCCACCCAGCGGGAGGTGGGAGATACGCAGTATTTT.